These T cell receptor beta chains were read from a single sample in a study of CD8 T cells in Susac syndrome. TCRdb reprocessed the immunoSEQ multiplex PCR reads via MiXCR and lists one record per CDR3 protein. The data show 150,000 to 200,000 distinct CDR3 sequences, approximately 95% seen once. The sequenced sample consisted of CD4+ T cells from PBMCs. All receptors derive from a human donor with multiple sclerosis. The CDR3 runs from the conserved cysteine through the conserved F or W. A D gene is named only where the DNA matches it firmly. The size entry is marked missing in some rows and otherwise reads once, few, many or a size class.

-,TRBV29-1,TRBJ2-1,-,TGCAGCGCCGCTAGCGCGGGCAATGAGCAGTTCTTC,CSAASAGNEQFF
-,TRBV4-2,TRBJ1-1,-,TGTGCCAGCAGCCAAGTGGGGCAGGAAAGAATACGGGCTTTCTTT,CASSQVGQERIRAFF
-,TRBV27,TRBJ2-1,-,TGTGCCAGCAGTCCCGCCGGGCCCAATGAGCAGTTCTTC,CASSPAGPNEQFF
-,TRBV19,TRBJ2-2,-,TGTGCCAGTAGTAACTCCGGGACCACCAACACCGGGGAGCTGTTTTTT,CASSNSGTTNTGELFF
-,TRBV25-1,TRBJ2-7,-,TGTGCCAGCAGTGAATTCGGGGGAGGTTCCTACGAGCAGTACTTC,CASSEFGGGSYEQYF
-,TRBV7-2,TRBJ1-2,-,TGTGCCAGCAGCTTAGCCACAGGGACTCTCACCTTC,CASSLATGTLTF
TRBD1,TRBV5-1,TRBJ1-1,-,TGCGCCAGCAGCTTCGGAGGCGGGACAGGCACTGAAGCTTTCTTT,CASSFGGGTGTEAFF
TRBD1,TRBV12-3/TRBV12-4,TRBJ2-7,-,TGTGCCAGCAGCCACCGGGACAGGTTCAACGAGCAGTACTTC,CASSHRDRFNEQYF
TRBD2,TRBV20-1,TRBJ2-1,-,TGCAGTGCGAATTTAGCGGGAGCCGGCTACAATGAGCAGTTCTTC,CSANLAGAGYNEQFF
-,TRBV7-3,TRBJ2-5,-,TGTACCAGCAGCTCCCTTTCAAGAGGGGGGAGGGAGACCCAGTACTTC,CTSSSLSRGGRETQYF
-,TRBV2,TRBJ1-6,-,TGTGCCAGCAGTGATCCGCCCCGCAGCGGCTCACCCCTCCACTTT,CASSDPPRSGSPLHF
TRBD1,TRBV5-6,TRBJ1-2,-,TGTGCCAGCAGGGCGGAGGGGGCGAACTATGGCTACACCTTC,CASRAEGANYGYTF
-,TRBV5-1,TRBJ1-5,-,TGCGCCAGCAGCGTGGGGGGGGGCAATCAGCCCCAGCATTTT,CASSVGGGNQPQHF
-,TRBV2,TRBJ2-2,-,TGTGCCAGCAGTGCGGCGGGCAGGGTAGTTGCCGGGGAGCTGTTTTTT,CASSAAGRVVAGELFF
TRBD1,TRBV28,TRBJ2-6,-,TGTGCCAGCACCCGCGGACAGGTGGCTGGGGCCAACGTCCTGACTTTC,CASTRGQVAGANVLTF
TRBD2,TRBV2,TRBJ2-2,once,TGTGCCAGCAATTCAGGGGCGGGGGGGCCCATCACCGGGGAGCTGTTTTTT,CASNSGAGGPITGELFF
TRBD2,TRBV12-3/TRBV12-4,TRBJ2-3,-,TGTGCCAGCAGTAACCAACTAGCGGGGGGTAGCCCAGATACGCAGTATTTT,CASSNQLAGGSPDTQYF
TRBD1,TRBV23-1,TRBJ1-1,few,TGCGCCAGCAGTCCAGGGACAGCTTTGAACACTGAAGCTTTTTTT,CASSPGTALNTEAFF
-,TRBV11-2,TRBJ1-5,-,TGTGCCAGCAGCTTAAAGGGGGGTCAGCCCCAGCATTTT,CASSLKGGQPQHF
-,TRBV5-4,TRBJ2-3,-,TGTGCCAGCAGCTTCCAACAGGGTGGAGATACGCAGTATTTT,CASSFQQGGDTQYF
TRBD1,TRBV12-3/TRBV12-4,TRBJ2-7,-,TGTGCCACCTCCCTTGGACAGGGCCCCTACGAGCAGTACTTC,CATSLGQGPYEQYF
TRBD2,TRBV29-1,TRBJ2-5,-,TGCAGCGTTGGAGGCGGGGGGAAAGAGACCCAGTACTTC,CSVGGGGKETQYF
TRBD2,TRBV27,TRBJ2-5,-,TGTGCCAGCAGTGCACTAGCGGGGGCTCAAATCCGAGAGACCCAGTACTTC,CASSALAGAQIRETQYF
-,TRBV20-1,TRBJ2-3,-,TGCAGTGCTCAGACAGATACGCAGTATTTT,CSAQTDTQYF
-,TRBV30,TRBJ1-5,-,TGTGCCTGGAGTCGTCAGGGGAGCCAGCCCCAGCATTTT,CAWSRQGSQPQHF
-,TRBV20-1,TRBJ2-3,-,TGCAGTGCTAGCGGGAGCACAGATACGCAGTATTTT,CSASGSTDTQYF
TRBD1,TRBV5-5,TRBJ1-1,few,TGTGCCAGCAGCTTGGAGGCTCGGGACAGTGAAGCTTTCTTT,CASSLEARDSEAFF
-,TRBV2,TRBJ2-7,-,TGTGCCAGCAGTTCCAGGCCTTACGAGCAGTACTTC,CASSSRPYEQYF
-,TRBV2,TRBJ2-2,-,TGTGCCAGCAGTGAGGACGGGGAGCTGTTTTTT,CASSEDGELFF
-,TRBV20-1,TRBJ2-3,-,TGCAGTGCTCAACTAGAAAGCACAGATACGCAGTATTTT,CSAQLESTDTQYF
-,TRBV14,TRBJ2-3,-,TGTGCCAGCAGCCAAGCAACGTTGGCAGATACGCAGTATTTT,CASSQATLADTQYF
-,TRBV28,TRBJ2-5,-,TGTGCCAGCAGTTCGGACCAGGATGGGACCCAGTACTTC,CASSSDQDGTQYF
TRBD1,TRBV7-9,TRBJ2-1,-,TGTGCCAGCATCGGAGGGCGGGACAGGGGGCGAGGTGAGCAGTTCTTC,CASIGGRDRGRGEQFF
TRBD2,TRBV9,TRBJ2-5,-,TGTGCCAGCAGCGTAGGACTAGCGGGAGTCCGGGAGACCCAGTACTTC,CASSVGLAGVRETQYF